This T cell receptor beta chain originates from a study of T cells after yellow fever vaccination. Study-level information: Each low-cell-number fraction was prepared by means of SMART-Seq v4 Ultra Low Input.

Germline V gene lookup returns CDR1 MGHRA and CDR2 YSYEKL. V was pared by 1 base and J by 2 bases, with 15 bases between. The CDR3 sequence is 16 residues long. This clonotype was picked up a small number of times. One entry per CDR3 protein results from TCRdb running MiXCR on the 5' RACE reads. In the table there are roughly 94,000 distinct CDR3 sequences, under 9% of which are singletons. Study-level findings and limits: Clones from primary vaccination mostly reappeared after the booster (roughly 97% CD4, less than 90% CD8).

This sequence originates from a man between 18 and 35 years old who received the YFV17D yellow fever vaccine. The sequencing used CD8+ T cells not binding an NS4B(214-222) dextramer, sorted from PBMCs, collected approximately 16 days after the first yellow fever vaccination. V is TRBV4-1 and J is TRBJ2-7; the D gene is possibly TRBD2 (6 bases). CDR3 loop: CASSQAASGLAYEQYF. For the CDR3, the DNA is TGCGCCAGCAGCCAAGCGGCGAGCGGGTTAGCCTACGAGCAGTACTTC.